The 10 T cell receptor beta chains below all came from one sample that was sequenced in a study of T cell responses to AZD1222 COVID-19 vaccine. Assay used: immunoSEQ multiplex PCR; TCRdb lists only in-frame clones, some missing. The repertoire holds approximately 80,000 clones, around 80% seen once, with less than 25% in the top ten. This specimen consisted of peripheral blood, obtained on day 0 of AZD1222 vaccination. The source of these receptors is an adult in good health.

The V call is TRBV10-3, the J call TRBJ2-2; TRBD2 aligns across 13 bases. The CDR3 extends over 16 amino acids. V was pared by 5 bases and J by 2 bases, with 2 bases of the junction left unmatched. Germline CDR1 ENHRY, CDR2 SYGVKD. The CDR3, as DNA: TGTGCCATCAGTCGACTAGCGGGAGGCAACACCGGGGAGCTGTTTTTT. It specifies CAISRLAGGNTGELFF.

The chain has TRBV12-5 and TRBJ2-2; 11 bases align to TRBD2. The length of the CDR3 is 21 residues. Germline CDR1 reads LGHNT; CDR2 reads FRNRAP. V lost 5 bases and J lost 1; bases outside the gene matches: 18. The CDR3 protein is CASGPRQGFASGRQNTGELFF. The CDR3 DNA reads as TGTGCTAGTGGTCCGAGACAGGGTTTCGCTAGCGGGAGGCAGAACACCGGGGAGCTGTTTTTT. The complete variable domain, with remaining parts taken from reference TRBV12-5 and TRBJ2-2, reads DARVTQTPRHKVTEMGQEVTMRCQPILGHNTVFWYRQTMMQGLELLAYFRNRAPLDDSGMPKDRFSAEMPDATLATLKIQPSEPRDSAVYFCASGPRQGFASGRQNTGELFFGEGSRLTVL.

The chain recombines TRBV4-1 with TRBJ1-5, with D unresolved. The CDR3 runs 15 residues. With 2 bases removed from V and 4 bases from J, the gap between germline ends came to 12 bases. Germline lookup yields CDR1 MGHRA and CDR2 YSYEKL. The CDR3, as DNA: TGCGCCAGCAGCCAAAAGTCTACAGCGAATCAGCCCCAGCATTTT. Amino acids: CASSQKSTANQPQHF.

This clone was seen more than once but under ten times. The chain carries TRBV30 and TRBJ2-5, with D perhaps matching TRBD1 (5 bases). This CDR3 has 15 residues. V lost 2 bases, J lost 5 bases, and 18 bases lay in between. Per germline, CDR1 GTSNPN and CDR2 SVGIG (reference sequence). The CDR3: CAWSRQRRDRETQYF. The CDR3 DNA reads TGTGCCTGGAGTCGACAGAGGCGCGATAGGGAGACCCAGTACTTC.

The V call is TRBV6-5, the J call TRBJ1-2, with 9 bases aligning to TRBD1. This CDR3 region has 15 residues. J was trimmed by 7 bases and V by 8 bases; bases with no gene match: 14. Germline lookup yields CDR1 MNHEY and CDR2 SVGAGI. CDR3 nucleotides: TGTGCCAGCGCCCAGGGGAGGGACAGGGATGGTGGCTACACCTTC. This gives the protein CASAQGRDRDGGYTF.

This sequence joins TRBV18 and TRBJ1-2, with D hard to call. This CDR3 comprises 14 residues. The V end lost 6 bases, the J end lost 2 bases, and 13 bases lay between the germline ends. Per germline, CDR1 KGHSH and CDR2 LQKENI. CDR3 loop: CASSLSGRNYGYTF. CDR3 sequence (DNA): TGTGCCAGCTCTCTCTCCGGACGGAACTATGGCTACACCTTC.

V gene TRBV11-2 combines with J gene TRBJ2-7; D call uncertain. This CDR3 is 12 amino acids long. With 2 bases removed from V and 4 bases from J, the gap between germline ends came to 6 bases. Germline V gene lookup returns CDR1 SGHAT and CDR2 FQNNGV. DNA of the CDR3: TGTGCCAGCAGCTTATCATTTTACGAGCAGTACTTC. Its protein is CASSLSFYEQYF.

V is TRBV7-2 and J is TRBJ2-3; D is undetermined. This CDR3 spans 13 amino acids. Germline V gene sequence: CDR1 SGHTA, CDR2 FQGNSA. Trimming cost V 0 bases and J 5 bases, with 6 bases left between them. This CDR3 reads CASSLAVIDTQYF. The CDR3 bases are TGTGCCAGCAGCTTAGCGGTTATAGATACGCAGTATTTT.

The chain has TRBV6-6 and TRBJ2-2; 8 bases are shared with TRBD1. V shed 5 bases, J shed 6 bases, and the junction held 5 bases outside the gene matches. Germline CDR1 reads MNHNY; CDR2 reads SVGAGI (reference sequence). The CDR3 contains 14 residues. For the CDR3, the DNA is TGTGCCAGCAGTACAACAGGGGGAGCCGGGGAGCTGTTTTTT. Translating it yields CASSTTGGAGELFF.

The genes are TRBV19 and TRBJ2-3, with D possibly being TRBD2 (6 bases). Germline CDR1 and CDR2: LNHDA and SQIVND (reference sequence). The CDR3 is 19 residues long. V lost 4 bases, J lost 3 bases, and 26 bases lay in between. CDR3 bases: TGTGCCAGTAGTACACTTCCCTACGATCTAGCGTTCCGGACAGATACGCAGTATTTT. As protein: CASSTLPYDLAFRTDTQYF.